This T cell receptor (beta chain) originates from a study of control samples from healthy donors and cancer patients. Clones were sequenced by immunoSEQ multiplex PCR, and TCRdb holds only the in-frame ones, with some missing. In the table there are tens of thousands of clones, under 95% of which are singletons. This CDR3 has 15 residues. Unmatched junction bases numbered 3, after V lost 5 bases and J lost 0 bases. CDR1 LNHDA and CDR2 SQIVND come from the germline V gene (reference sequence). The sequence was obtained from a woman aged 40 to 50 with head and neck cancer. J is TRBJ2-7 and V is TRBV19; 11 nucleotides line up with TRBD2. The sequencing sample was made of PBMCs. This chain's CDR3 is CASSSLAGDSYEQYF. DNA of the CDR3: TGTGCCAGTAGTTCACTAGCGGGGGACTCCTACGAGCAGTACTTC.